This entry lists 22 T cell receptor beta chains sequenced from one sample in a study of cytomegalovirus exposure and HLA in healthy donors. 13 Jbeta primers and 60 Vbeta primers were used for the PCR. Only in-frame clones appear in the TCRdb table, and some are missing; sequencing was by immunoSEQ multiplex PCR. The data hold around 120,000 clones, with about three quarters observed a single time. Sequenced: PBMCs. Source of these receptors: a woman in her thirties or forties in good health and CMV-seronegative.

The genes are TRBV27 and TRBJ2-7, with 7 positions matching TRBD1. CDR3 length equals 13 residues. Losses at the gene ends were 3 bases for V and 3 bases for J; bases not matched to a gene: 2. CDR1 is MNHEY, CDR2 SMNVEV, per germline (reference sequence). The CDR3 region is CASSLGQHYEQYF. The CDR3 DNA reads TGTGCCAGCAGTTTGGGACAGCACTACGAGCAGTACTTC.

To note about this clone: The junction shows a germline mismatch at one end, possibly a read error. V is TRBV7-9 and J is TRBJ2-1; tentative D call: TRBD1 (5 bases). The CDR3 loop spans 14 amino acids. Germline V gene data show CDR1 as SEHNR and CDR2 as FQNEAQ (reference sequence). CDR3 sequence (DNA): TGTTCCAGCAGCCCAAACGGCAGGGATAATGAGCAGTTCTTC. It is translated as CSSSPNGRDNEQFF. Looking up the rest from reference TRBV7-9 and TRBJ2-1 gives the full variable domain: DTGVSQNPRHKITKRGQNVTFRCDPISEHNRLYWYRQTLGQGPEFLTYFQNEAQLEKSRLLSDRFSAERPKGSFSTLEIQRTEQGDSAMYLCSSSPNGRDNEQFFGPGTRLTVL.

The gene calls are TRBV11-2 and TRBJ1-3; the D gene is possibly TRBD1 (6 bases). Germline CDR1 SGHAT, CDR2 FQNNGV. CDR3 length: 12 amino acids. The V end lost 5 bases, the J end lost 8 bases, and 10 bases lay between the germline ends. The CDR3 reads CASSLGGDTIYF. The CDR3 DNA reads TGTGCCAGCAGCCTAGGGGGGGACACCATATATTTT.

This clone was seen only a few times. CDR3 sequence (DNA): TGTGCCAGCGAAAGCCGGCTACAGAACCCCTACGAGCAGTACTTC. As protein: CASESRLQNPYEQYF. V gene TRBV28 combines with J gene TRBJ2-7; D gene ambiguous. Per germline, CDR1 MDHEN and CDR2 SYDVKM. Trimming cost V 8 bases and J 2 bases, with 19 bases left between them. CDR3 length: 15 amino acids. Based on the CDR3 plus reference TRBV28 and TRBJ2-7, the full variable domain is DVKVTQSSRYLVKRTGEKVFLECVQDMDHENMFWYRQDPGLGLRLIYFSYDVKMKEKGDIPEGYSVSREKKERFSLILESASTNQTSMYLCASESRLQNPYEQYFGPGTRLTVT.

The rearrangement uses TRBV27 and TRBJ2-7, with D maybe TRBD2 (5 bases). The germline V and J ends were trimmed by 1 base and 12 bases, with 22 bases remaining between them. This CDR3 has 15 amino acids. Per the germline V gene, CDR1 is MNHEY and CDR2 is SMNVEV (reference sequence). As DNA, the CDR3 is TGTGCCAGCAGTTTATTCGAGGTCAAGACTACCAGGCGGTACTTC. This translates into CASSLFEVKTTRRYF.

The chain combines TRBV15 with TRBJ1-2; weak D call: TRBD1 (6 bases). CDR1 LNHNV and CDR2 YYDKDF come from the germline V gene (reference sequence). The CDR3 sequence is 14 residues long. Trimming took off 0 bases at V and 7 bases at J, with 12 bases between the two ends. CDR3 amino acids: CATSREQGAGGYTF. CDR3 bases: TGTGCCACCAGCAGAGAACAGGGAGCCGGTGGCTACACCTTC. Filled out from reference TRBV15 and TRBJ1-2, the complete variable domain reads DAMVIQNPRYQVTQFGKPVTLSCSQTLNHNVMYWYQQKSSQAPKLLFHYYDKDFNNEADTPDNFQSRRPNTSFCFLDIRSPGLGDTAMYLCATSREQGAGGYTFGSGTRLTVV.

The gene calls are TRBV7-2 and TRBJ2-3; D is undetermined. The CDR3 is 13 amino acids. The germline V gene encodes CDR1 SGHTA and CDR2 FQGNSA. The germline V and J ends were trimmed by 2 bases and 5 bases, with 8 bases remaining between them. The CDR3 here is CASSLPWQDTQYF. The CDR3, as DNA: TGTGCCAGCAGCTTACCCTGGCAAGATACGCAGTATTTT. The full variable domain, its missing parts supplied by reference TRBV7-2 and TRBJ2-3, is GAGVSQSPSNKVTEKGKDVELRCDPISGHTALYWYRQSLGQGLEFLIYFQGNSAPDKSGLPSDRFSAERTGGSVSTLTIQRTQQEDSAVYLCASSLPWQDTQYFGPGTRLTVL.

The genes are TRBV2 and TRBJ2-5; D is unresolved. The J call may be incorrect, as the DNA end agrees better with TRBJ2-7. The CDR3 length is 11 residues. Germline values: CDR1 SNHLY, CDR2 FYNNEI. The CDR3 DNA sequence: TGTGCCAGCAGTGCGGGTTACGAGCAGTACTTC. Translating it yields CASSAGYEQYF.

This chain links TRBV7-9 with TRBJ2-7; maybe TRBD2 (5 bases). V was pared by 1 base and J by 6 bases, with 16 bases between. The CDR3 is made up of 15 amino acids. Germline CDR1 reads SEHNR; CDR2 reads FQNEAQ (reference sequence). The CDR3 protein is CASSLVRGKDGEQYF. For the CDR3, the DNA is TGTGCCAGCAGCTTAGTACGGGGAAAGGATGGCGAGCAGTACTTC.

This rearrangement joins TRBV5-4 to TRBJ1-1, with D hard to call. Trimming took off 4 bases at V and 11 bases at J, with 15 bases between the two ends. Germline V gene sequence: CDR1 SGHNT, CDR2 YYREEE (reference sequence). The CDR3 has 12 amino acids. CDR3 bases: TGTGCCAGCAGCAGACCGAGCGGGCGGGCTTTCTTT. Translated: CASSRPSGRAFF. Using reference TRBV5-4 and TRBJ1-1 for the parts outside the CDR3, the full variable domain is ETGVTQSPTHLIKTRGQQVTLRCSSQSGHNTVSWYQQALGQGPQFIFQYYREEENGRGNFPPRFSGLQFPNYSSELNVNALELDDSALYLCASSRPSGRAFFGQGTRLTVV.

The chain has TRBV10-1 and TRBJ1-1; D not resolved. Germline CDR1 is WNHNN and CDR2 is SYGVQD (reference sequence). V shed 0 bases and J shed 1 base, with 6 bases lying between them. The CDR3 is 14 residues long. The CDR3 DNA reads TGCGCCAGCAGTGAGTCGCCAGGGAACACTGAAGCTTTCTTT. Amino acids: CASSESPGNTEAFF.

Comments on this clone: Relative to the germline gene, one junction end is altered; a read error may explain this. The chain recombines TRBV5-1 with TRBJ2-4, with 9 bases that match TRBD2. The CDR3 is 19 amino acids. The germline V gene encodes CDR1 SGHRS and CDR2 YFSETQ. The CDR3 region has the DNA TGCGCCAGCGCCCCGGCGGCTAGCGGGATGCTCTTAGCCAAAAACAGTCAGTACTTC. Its translation: CASAPAASGMLLAKNSQYF.

CDR3 protein: CASSSAGTGGTDTQYF. Written as DNA, the CDR3 is TGTGCCAGCAGTTCAGCCGGGACAGGGGGCACAGATACGCAGTATTTT. This sequence joins TRBV28 and TRBJ2-3, with 10 nucleotides matching TRBD1. CDR3 size: 16 residues. J gave up 1 base and V 4 bases, and 5 bases lay outside the gene matches. The germline CDR1 and CDR2 sequences are MDHEN and SYDVKM.

The chain links TRBV6-1 to TRBJ2-7; 8 bases agree with TRBD1. J was trimmed by 0 bases and V by 6 bases; bases with no gene match: 7. Germline CDR1 is MNHNS and CDR2 is SASEGT. The CDR3 contains 15 residues. The CDR3 loop reads CASSNSGTGSYEQYF. The CDR3 nucleotides are TGTGCCAGCAGCAATTCCGGGACAGGCTCCTACGAGCAGTACTTC.

The sample holds a few counts of this clone. The chain combines TRBV11-3 with TRBJ2-7; tentatively, D is TRBD2 (6 bases). V lost 5 bases to trimming and J lost 0 bases, with 11 bases between them. Germline loops: CDR1 SGHNT, CDR2 YENEEA. The CDR3 spans 14 residues. Written as DNA, the CDR3 is TGTGCCAGCAGCCCAGGAGGGAGCTCCTACGAGCAGTACTTC. It yields the protein CASSPGGSSYEQYF.

With respect to this clone: A read error may account for a junction end that differs from germline. The chain has TRBV7-9 and TRBJ2-7; perhaps TRBD2 as D (6 bases). There are 14 residues in the CDR3. Germline-derived CDR1 and CDR2 are SEHNR and FQNEAQ (reference sequence). The CDR3 is CSSSPVRRAYEQYF. The DNA of the CDR3 is TGTTCCAGCAGCCCCGTCCGGAGGGCCTACGAGCAGTACTTC.

The chain is built from TRBV27 and TRBJ2-6, with 8 bases matching TRBD2. Germline lookup yields CDR1 MNHEY and CDR2 SMNVEV (reference sequence). The CDR3 is made up of 15 amino acids. The V gene end was trimmed by 7 bases and the J gene end by 2 bases; junction bases not matched to a gene: 4. DNA for the CDR3: TGTGCCAGCACTAGCGGGCAACCTGGGGCCAACGTCCTGACTTTC. It encodes CASTSGQPGANVLTF.

The V and J genes are TRBV6-5 and TRBJ2-3; perhaps TRBD2 as D (5 bases). The CDR3 totals 15 residues. V lost 6 bases to trimming and J lost 6 bases, with 19 bases between them. Germline CDR1 is MNHEY and CDR2 is SVGAGI. The CDR3: CASRSADAQSDTQYF. As DNA, the CDR3 is TGTGCCAGCAGGTCAGCGGATGCACAAAGTGATACGCAGTATTTT.

The gene calls are TRBV6-5 and TRBJ1-2; 9 positions agree with TRBD1. Trimming removed 4 bases from V and 8 bases from J; junction bases left unmatched: 11. The length of the CDR3 is 15 residues. The germline V gene has CDR1 MNHEY and CDR2 SVGAGI. The CDR3 DNA reads as TGTGCCAGCAGTTTACTAACAGGGGGCCTTGGCGGCTACACCTTC. As protein: CASSLLTGGLGGYTF.

The V and J genes are TRBV7-9 and TRBJ1-2; D gene ambiguous. Germline CDR1 and CDR2: SEHNR and FQNEAQ (reference sequence). This CDR3 is 13 amino acids long. V lost 2 bases and J 5 bases, leaving 9 bases between the germline ends. CDR3 sequence (DNA): TGTGCCAGCAGCTTACAGGATAGGTATGGCTACACCTTC. Translating it yields CASSLQDRYGYTF.

The V gene is TRBV18, the J gene TRBJ2-7; D remains ambiguous. V lost 3 bases and J lost 7, with 10 bases in between. CDR1 KGHSH and CDR2 LQKENI come from the germline V gene. CDR3 length: 12 amino acids. CDR3 sequence (DNA): TGTGCCAGCTCACCTCTGTCCGGGGAGCAGTACTTC. Its protein is CASSPLSGEQYF.

For this clone: Other DNA sequences of this sample code for an identical CDR3. This chain links TRBV19 with TRBJ2-7; 8 nucleotides align to TRBD2. There are 14 residues in the CDR3. Germline V gene lookup returns CDR1 LNHDA and CDR2 SQIVND (reference sequence). J lost 2 bases, V lost 5 bases, and 5 bases had no gene match. The CDR3 coding sequence is TGTGCCAGTAGTGTGGGACTAGGACCCTACGAGCAGTACTTC. Translated: CASSVGLGPYEQYF.